This T cell receptor beta chain appears in the sequencing data of a study of shared clonotypes between healthy human individuals. This clone has a handful of counts. Recent vaccinations or acute infections were absent in the healthy HIV-negative adult donors. Each sorted subset replicate got 200 ng genomic DNA, roughly 30,000 genomes. Under the authors' procedure: Quality scores were absent from the junction-only immunoSEQ sequences, so filtering differed. The table came from immunoSEQ multiplex PCR; TCRdb's copy has only in-frame clones and leaves some out. V and J calls and clone size are copied from that table; D and trimming were computed from the DNA. The data show about 640,000 clones, 72% seen once. Sequencing was performed on memory CD4+ T cells sorted from blood. Subset given: CD45RA-negative fraction. The origin of this receptor is a woman aged 30 to 39 in good health.

CDR3 amino acids: CASSQDLEETQYF. The CDR3, as DNA: TGTGCCAGCAGCCAAGACTTAGAAGAGACCCAGTACTTC. The chain recombines TRBV7-6 with TRBJ2-5; D is uncertain. There are 13 residues in the CDR3. The V and J ends lost 5 bases and 3 bases respectively, with 10 bases between them. The germline CDR1 and CDR2 sequences are SGHVS and FNYEAQ. Combining the CDR3 with reference TRBV7-6 and TRBJ2-5 gives the whole variable domain GAGVSQSPRYKVTKRGQDVALRCDPISGHVSLYWYRQALGQGPEFLTYFNYEAQQDKSGLPNDRFSAERPEGSISTLTIQRTEQRDSAMYRCASSQDLEETQYFGPGTRLLVL.